What follows describes a single TCR beta chain. Its matching antigen is unknown. This record comes from a study of PD-1 blockade in classical Hodgkin lymphoma. Study-level results: Exclusion covered patients beginning nivolumab under 1 year post-ASCT. Reported findings placed baseline TCR diversity lower in newly diagnosed patients (compared with healthy donors). CD4+ TCR diversity, unlike CD8+, rose significantly by C4D1.

No patient escaped relapse after autologous stem cell transplantation, and brentuximab vedotin exposure varied. Germline assignment: CDR1 SGHRS and CDR2 YFSETQ. V was shortened by 5 bases and J by 2 bases, with 13 bases between the two germline ends. The CDR3 is 14 residues long. Sequenced by immunoSEQ multiplex PCR; TCRdb stores in-frame clones only, minus some. The sample holds tens of thousands of clones, more than 75% seen once. The chain joins TRBV5-1 to TRBJ2-5, with D unresolved. Sequences were derived from peripheral blood mononuclear cells (PBMCs), sampled at baseline. This receptor was identified in a human donor with classical Hodgkin lymphoma. The CDR3 bases are TGCGCCAGCAGGCGAGTAGGTCGACAAGAGACCCAGTACTTC. This codes for CASRRVGRQETQYF.